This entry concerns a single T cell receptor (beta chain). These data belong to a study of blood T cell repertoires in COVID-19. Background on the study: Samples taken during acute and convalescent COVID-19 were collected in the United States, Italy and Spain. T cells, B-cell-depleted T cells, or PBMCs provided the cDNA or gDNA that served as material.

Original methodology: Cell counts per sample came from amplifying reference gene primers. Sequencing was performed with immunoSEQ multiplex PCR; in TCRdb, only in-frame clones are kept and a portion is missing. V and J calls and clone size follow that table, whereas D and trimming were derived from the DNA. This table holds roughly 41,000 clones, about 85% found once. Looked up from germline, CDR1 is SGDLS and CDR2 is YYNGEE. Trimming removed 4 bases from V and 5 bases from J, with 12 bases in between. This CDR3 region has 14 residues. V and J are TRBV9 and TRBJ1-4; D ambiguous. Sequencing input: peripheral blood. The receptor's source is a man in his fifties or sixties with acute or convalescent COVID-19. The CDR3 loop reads CASSFDTQNEKLFF. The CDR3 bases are TGTGCCAGCAGCTTCGACACGCAGAATGAAAAACTGTTTTTT.